The 17 T cell receptor beta chains in this list originate from one sample, sequenced in a study of spatial heterogeneity in lung cancer. Study results and caveats: Counts that tracked tumor mutation counts were those of expanded intratumoral alpha and beta TCRs.

Regarding time point: sample taken at primary tumor resection. For these TCRs, the target antigens are not known. Via MiXCR, TCRdb re-called the 5' RACE reads, giving one row per CDR3 protein. The repertoire has about 16,000 distinct CDR3 sequences, around 7.1% of them found once; the top ten carry roughly a fifth. Source: lung tumor tissue, taken at surgery. The receptors originated from a female donor with early-stage non-small cell lung cancer.

About this clonotype: This beta chain represents an off-target read in a library built for alpha chains; its size is of limited meaning. J is TRBJ1-3 and V is TRBV11-3, with 9 bases matching TRBD1. Per the germline V gene, CDR1 is SGHNT and CDR2 is YENEEA. The CDR3 covers 15 residues. With 5 bases clipped from V and 2 bases from J, the junction kept 4 bases outside the gene matches. This CDR3 is CASSPGQGPGNTIYF. Written as DNA, the CDR3 is TGTGCCAGCAGCCCGGGACAGGGCCCTGGAAACACCATATATTTT. Variable domain in full (rest from reference TRBV11-3 and TRBJ1-3): EAGVVQSPRYKIIEKKQPVAFWCNPISGHNTLYWYLQNLGQGPELLIRYENEEAVDDSQLPKDRFSAERLKGVDSTLKIQPAELGDSAVYLCASSPGQGPGNTIYFGEGSWLTVV.

This clonotype was seen many times. Within a library made for alpha chains, this beta chain is off target, and its count is uninformative. The V gene is TRBV20-1, the J gene TRBJ1-5; 9 nucleotides match TRBD1. V shed 6 bases and J 3 bases; nucleotides not matched to a gene: 9. From germline, CDR1 is DFQATT and CDR2 SNEGSKA (reference sequence). The CDR3 extends over 15 amino acids. The CDR3 region is CSAAPGTGSNQPQHF. In DNA, the CDR3 is TGCAGTGCAGCACCCGGGACAGGGTCCAATCAGCCCCAGCATTTT.

This clonotype has at least ten counts. As an off-target read in a library built for alpha chains, this beta chain has a frequency of little significance. This rearrangement joins TRBV3-1 to TRBJ1-6; TRBD1 matches at 8 bases. Germline V gene lookup returns CDR1 LGHDT and CDR2 YNNKEL (reference sequence). The CDR3 spans 14 residues. With 5 bases clipped from V and 8 bases from J, the junction kept 5 bases outside the gene matches. The CDR3 DNA sequence: TGTGCCAGCAGCACCACAGGGGGGGATTCACCCCTCCACTTT. It yields the protein CASSTTGGDSPLHF.

This clonotype was seen repeatedly, ten times or more. For a library built for alpha chains, this beta chain is a stray read; little rests on its size. The chain carries TRBV10-3 and TRBJ2-7, with 8 nucleotides matching TRBD2. CDR1 and CDR2 (germline): ENHRY, SYGVKD. The CDR3 has 15 residues. J gave up 2 bases and V 8 bases, and 11 bases lay outside the gene matches. The CDR3 reads CAIREGPAGAYEQYF. CDR3 in DNA: TGTGCCATCCGCGAGGGGCCAGCGGGGGCCTACGAGCAGTACTTC.

This clonotype was observed at least ten times. This beta chain came through as a stray read in a library set up for alpha chains, and its size says little. This rearrangement joins TRBV4-3 to TRBJ2-7; TRBD1 aligns across 7 bases. V was clipped by 0 bases and J by 4 bases; unmatched bases: 6. The CDR3 is 15 residues long. The germline gives CDR1 LGHNA, CDR2 YSLEER. The CDR3 sequence is CASSQDWARGYEQYF. Written as DNA, the CDR3 is TGCGCCAGCAGCCAAGACTGGGCCAGGGGGTACGAGCAGTACTTC.

There are many counts of this clonotype. As an off-target read in a library built for alpha chains, this beta chain has a frequency of little significance. The rearrangement joins TRBV3-1 to TRBJ1-1, with D uncertain. This CDR3 comprises 12 residues. Trimming stripped 0 bases from V and 9 bases from J, with 8 bases between. The germline V gene has CDR1 LGHDT and CDR2 YNNKEL (reference sequence). The CDR3 sequence is CASSQEAGKAFF. CDR3 nucleotides: TGTGCCAGCAGCCAAGAGGCCGGGAAAGCTTTCTTT.

For this clonotype: This beta chain is an unintended read in a library built for alpha chains; its size means little. The J gene is TRBJ2-2, the V gene TRBV27; D is uncertain. The V gene's germline CDR1 is MNHEY and CDR2 SMNVEV (reference sequence). The CDR3 extends over 14 amino acids. Trimming cost V 7 bases and J 5 bases, with 14 bases left between them. The CDR3 DNA reads as TGTGCCAGCATCTCCAAGGCCGGGACCGGGGAGCTGTTTTTT. Translation: CASISKAGTGELFF.

This clonotype was detected many times. The library was prepared for alpha chains; this beta chain is a stray read, so its frequency means little. This rearrangement joins TRBV29-1 to TRBJ2-4; D is unresolved. Germline loops: CDR1 SQVTM, CDR2 ANQGSEA. This CDR3 has 14 residues. V gave up 6 bases and J gave up 0 bases, with 12 bases separating them. CDR3 bases: TGCAGCGTCCGTACCGGGCAAGCCAAAAACATTCAGTACTTC. Translation: CSVRTGQAKNIQYF. Full variable domain (missing parts from reference TRBV29-1 and TRBJ2-4): SAVISQKPSRDICQRGTSLTIQCQVDSQVTMMFWYRQQPGQSLTLIATANQGSEATYESGFVIDKFPISRPNLTFSTLTVSNMSPEDSSIYLCSVRTGQAKNIQYFGAGTRLSVL.

This clonotype has more than one count but fewer than ten. The library was designed around alpha chains, so this beta chain is a stray read whose abundance carries little weight. CDR3 DNA: TGCGCCAGCAGCTTGGACAGGGGTCCCGGGGAGCTGTTTTTT. Its translation: CASSLDRGPGELFF. The chain combines TRBV5-1 with TRBJ2-2, with TRBD1 matching over 7 bases. The CDR3 length is 14 residues. Germline values: CDR1 SGHRS, CDR2 YFSETQ. V shed 0 bases, J shed 6 bases, and the junction held 2 bases outside the gene matches.

On this clonotype itself: This beta chain is an off-target read within a library intended for alpha chains, so its frequency means little. The J gene is TRBJ1-1, the V gene TRBV29-1; the match to TRBD1 covers 10 bases. CDR3 length: 15 residues. V shed 2 bases, J shed 7 bases, and the junction held 10 bases outside the gene matches. CDR1 is SQVTM, CDR2 ANQGSEA, per germline. The CDR3 protein is CSVELWTGGGVEAFF. CDR3 DNA: TGCAGCGTTGAACTCTGGACAGGGGGTGGGGTTGAAGCTTTCTTT.

This clonotype was picked up many times. The size of this beta chain means little, since it is a stray read in a library made for alpha chains. The rearrangement uses TRBV2 and TRBJ1-2; D remains unclear. Germline CDR1 is SNHLY and CDR2 is FYNNEI. Trimming pared 4 bases from V and 6 bases from J, leaving 9 bases between. The CDR3 is made up of 12 amino acids. CDR3 in DNA: TGTGCCAGCAGTGCCAGGAGGGATGGCTACACCTTC. Residues: CASSARRDGYTF.

Concerning this clonotype itself: The library was designed around alpha chains, so this beta chain is a stray read whose abundance carries little weight. The rearrangement links TRBV4-2 to TRBJ1-3, with 7 bases that match TRBD1. The CDR3 consists of 15 residues. CDR1 is LGHNA, CDR2 YNFKEQ, per germline. V lost 0 bases to trimming and J lost 4 bases; unmatched junction nucleotides: 3. The CDR3 here is CASSQEQGLGNTIYF. The CDR3 bases are TGTGCCAGCAGCCAAGAACAGGGGCTGGGAAACACCATATATTTT.

This clonotype was recorded at least ten times. In a library made to pick up alpha chains, this beta chain is a stray read with a size that means little. The chain employs TRBV5-5 and TRBJ2-7, with 7 nucleotides matching TRBD1. CDR3 length: 13 residues. The germline V gene encodes CDR1 SGHKS and CDR2 YYEKEE (reference sequence). Trimming at V came to 0 bases and at J to 5 bases, leaving 2 bases not matched to a gene. CDR3: CASSLGDRDEQYF. CDR3 nucleotide sequence: TGTGCCAGCAGCTTGGGAGACAGGGACGAGCAGTACTTC.

The sample holds one count of this clonotype. This beta chain lies outside the target of a library built for alpha chains; its clone size means little. The genes are TRBV24-1 and TRBJ2-3; no clear D. This CDR3 is 13 amino acids long. V was pared by 3 bases and J by 6 bases, with 9 bases between. Germline assignment: CDR1 KGHDR and CDR2 SFDVKD. As DNA, the CDR3 is TGTGCCACCAGTGATCGGGCTTTGGATACGCAGTATTTT. Amino acid sequence: CATSDRALDTQYF.

This clonotype has at least ten counts. This beta chain slipped into a library made for alpha chains as a stray read, so its size is not meaningful. This chain links TRBV14 with TRBJ2-3; D remains ambiguous. V gave up 3 bases and J gave up 6 bases, with 13 bases separating them. CDR1 and CDR2 from the germline V gene are SGHDN and FVKESK. The CDR3 has 14 residues. The CDR3 spells CASSQNTVGDTQYF. The CDR3 DNA sequence: TGTGCCAGCAGCCAGAACACGGTCGGGGATACGCAGTATTTT.

This clonotype was detected many times. Because the library targeted alpha chains, this beta chain is an off-target read whose size means little. The chain recombines TRBV7-9 with TRBJ2-5; weak D call: TRBD1 (6 bases). The CDR3 length is 11 residues. V lost 5 bases and J 13 bases, leaving 14 bases between the germline ends. In germline, CDR1 is SEHNR, CDR2 FQNEAQ (reference sequence). The CDR3 region has the DNA TGTGCCAGCAGCCCTCCGGGACAAGCGTACTTC. Translated, it gives CASSPPGQAYF.

By share, this clonotype counts as medium-sized. For a library built for alpha chains, this beta chain is a stray read; little rests on its size. The CDR3 nucleotides read TGTGCCAGTAGTCTCCAGCGGGGCGTTAGCACCGGGGAGCTGTTTTTT. Its translation: CASSLQRGVSTGELFF. The gene calls are TRBV19 and TRBJ2-2, with 7 nucleotides matching TRBD2. The CDR3 is 16 residues long. Germline V gives CDR1 LNHDA, CDR2 SQIVND (reference sequence). Trimming at V came to 5 bases and at J to 4 bases, leaving 10 bases not matched to a gene.